The 31 T cell receptor beta chains in this list originate from one sample, sequenced in a study of T-cell memory formation after mild COVID-19. One entry per CDR3 protein results from TCRdb running MiXCR on the 5' RACE reads. Among about 150,000 distinct CDR3 sequences, roughly 31% were seen once, and the ten largest hold 12%. The sequenced sample consisted of PBMCs or a T cell subset sorted from them (not recorded which). The receptors were gathered from an adult woman who had mild COVID-19 (a few samples of this study predate the infection). Cell type and time point are not known.

This clonotype was counted between two and nine times. The CDR3 is CASIGPGNTEAFF. In nucleotides, the CDR3 is TGTGCCAGCATTGGCCCGGGGAACACTGAAGCTTTCTTT. The rearrangement links TRBV27 to TRBJ1-1; D is ambiguous. The ends were cut back, 7 bases at V and 1 base at J, with 10 bases in the middle. Germline V CDR1 and CDR2: MNHEY, SMNVEV (reference sequence). CDR3 length: 13 amino acids.

This clonotype was counted only a few times. V usage is TRBV20-1 and J usage is TRBJ1-2; no clear D. Germline CDR1 is DFQATT and CDR2 is SNEGSKA (reference sequence). The CDR3 consists of 13 residues. Trimming took off 6 bases at V and 3 bases at J, with 14 bases between the two ends. Here the CDR3 reads CSAAGRRDYGYTF. CDR3 bases: TGCAGTGCAGCGGGCCGACGGGACTATGGCTACACCTTC.

This clonotype has just a few counts. The gene calls are TRBV6-5 and TRBJ1-6; 9 bases are shared with TRBD1. Unmatched junction bases numbered 4, after V lost 4 bases and J lost 3 bases. Per germline, CDR1 MNHEY and CDR2 SVGAGI. The CDR3 extends over 16 amino acids. The CDR3 bases are TGTGCCAGCAGTTCCGGACAGGGGTTCTATAATTCACCCCTCCACTTT. Protein sequence: CASSSGQGFYNSPLHF.

This clonotype occurred a few times. This rearrangement joins TRBV4-3 to TRBJ1-2, with D unclear. The CDR3 totals 14 residues. CDR1 LGHNA and CDR2 YSLEER come from the germline V gene. Trimming took 6 bases from V and 5 from J, leaving 16 bases between them. The CDR3 here is CASSLGREPYGYTF. The CDR3 bases are TGCGCCAGCAGTCTAGGACGGGAGCCGTATGGCTACACCTTC.

V and J are TRBV7-9 and TRBJ2-1, with 11 bases that match TRBD2. This CDR3 contains 15 residues. CDR1 and CDR2 from the germline V gene are SEHNR and FQNEAQ (reference sequence). J was trimmed by 8 bases and V by 5 bases; bases with no gene match: 8. CDR3 sequence reads: CASSPFGSGGDEQFF. In DNA, the CDR3 is TGTGCCAGCAGCCCGTTCGGTAGCGGGGGGGATGAGCAGTTCTTC.

The J gene is TRBJ2-1, the V gene TRBV24-1; D gene uncertain. The ends were cut back, 2 bases at V and 0 bases at J, with 10 bases in the middle. CDR1 KGHDR and CDR2 SFDVKD come from the germline V gene. The CDR3 covers 16 residues. Here the CDR3 reads CATSDSGSPSYNEQFF. The CDR3 DNA reads TGTGCCACCAGTGATTCGGGCTCCCCCTCCTACAATGAGCAGTTCTTC.

This clonotype was counted a few times. The rearrangement uses TRBV12-3 or TRBV12-4 and TRBJ2-3; TRBD2 agrees at 10 bases. The CDR3 has 15 residues. V shed 6 bases, J shed 6 bases, and the junction held 9 bases outside the gene matches. CDR3 amino acids: CASRRERGGRDTQYF. The CDR3 DNA sequence: TGTGCCAGCAGGAGAGAGCGGGGGGGCCGGGATACGCAGTATTTT.

A few counts support this clonotype. V usage is TRBV20-1 and J usage is TRBJ2-1; 13 nucleotides agree with TRBD2. J gave up 9 bases and V 0 bases, and 14 bases lay outside the gene matches. There are 18 residues in the CDR3. CDR1 DFQATT and CDR2 SNEGSKA come from the germline V gene (reference sequence). CDR3 loop: CSARDLYRTSGSFFEQFF. The CDR3 nucleotides are TGCAGTGCTAGAGATCTGTATAGGACTAGCGGGAGTTTCTTTGAGCAGTTCTTC.

The genes are TRBV11-2 and TRBJ2-7; D is possibly TRBD1 or TRBD2 (5 bases each). Germline V gene sequence: CDR1 SGHAT, CDR2 FQNNGV. The CDR3 covers 16 residues. V gave up 5 bases and J gave up 3 bases, with 20 bases separating them. The CDR3 DNA is TGTGCCAGCAGCCCCCGCTCCCCCGGGGCAATCTACGAGCAGTACTTC. This sequence encodes CASSPRSPGAIYEQYF. Full variable domain (outside the CDR3, taken from reference TRBV11-2 and TRBJ2-7): EAGVAQSPRYKIIEKRQSVAFWCNPISGHATLYWYQQILGQGPKLLIQFQNNGVVDDSQLPKDRFSAERLKGVDSTLKIQPAKLEDSAVYLCASSPRSPGAIYEQYFGPGTRLTVT.

The table lists this clonotype with a few counts. The chain joins TRBV20-1 to TRBJ2-3; D is ambiguous. The CDR3 loop spans 14 amino acids. From germline, CDR1 is DFQATT and CDR2 SNEGSKA (reference sequence). Trimming took 0 bases from V and 3 from J, leaving 10 bases between them. CDR3 sequence: CSAREALGTDTQYF. The CDR3 DNA reads TGCAGTGCTAGAGAAGCGTTGGGGACAGATACGCAGTATTTT.

CDR3 sequence reads: CASSSIRSNEQFF. In nucleotides, the CDR3 is TGTGCCAGCAGCTCGATTAGGTCGAATGAGCAGTTCTTC. The J gene is TRBJ2-1, the V gene TRBV7-9; D gene ambiguous. Trimming left V 4 bases short and J 7 bases short, with 11 bases between. The CDR3 runs to 13 residues. Germline V gene data show CDR1 as SEHNR and CDR2 as FQNEAQ (reference sequence).

CDR3 sequence reads: CASSLAMSSYEQYF. The DNA of the CDR3 is TGCGCCAGCAGCTTGGCGATGAGCTCCTACGAGCAGTACTTC. V and J are TRBV5-1 and TRBJ2-7; D is unresolved. The CDR3 loop spans 14 amino acids. Germline values: CDR1 SGHRS, CDR2 YFSETQ. V dropped 0 bases and J dropped 0 bases, with 7 bases sitting between them.

This clonotype was detected a few times. V usage is TRBV12-3 or TRBV12-4 and J usage is TRBJ2-7; 9 nucleotides align to TRBD2. The CDR3 runs 14 residues. With 6 bases clipped from V and 6 bases from J, the junction kept 9 bases outside the gene matches. CDR3 in amino acids: CASRRTSAGPEQYF. The CDR3 DNA reads TGTGCCAGCAGAAGGACTAGCGCGGGCCCCGAGCAGTACTTC.

The sample holds a few counts of this clonotype. The chain is built from TRBV7-9 and TRBJ2-7; D possibly corresponds to TRBD1 (6 bases). This CDR3 is built from 12 residues. CDR1 and CDR2 from the germline V gene are SEHNR and FQNEAQ (reference sequence). Between the trimmed V and J ends, which lost 3 bases and 6 bases, there was a span of 9 bases. The CDR3 loop reads CASSFRGSEQYF. The CDR3 region has the DNA TGTGCCAGCAGCTTCAGGGGAAGCGAGCAGTACTTC.

CDR3 in amino acids: CASSLVTAYEQYF. The CDR3 region has the DNA TGCGCCAGCAGCTTGGTGACAGCCTACGAGCAGTACTTC. This sequence joins TRBV5-1 and TRBJ2-7; D is possibly TRBD1 (5 bases). CDR1 SGHRS and CDR2 YFSETQ come from the germline V gene. This CDR3 is 13 amino acids long. The V end lost 0 bases, the J end lost 2 bases, and 6 bases lay between the germline ends.

The chain combines TRBV6-5 with TRBJ2-6, with D hard to call. The length of the CDR3 is 18 residues. Germline-derived CDR1 and CDR2 are MNHEY and SVGAGI. V was cut by 0 bases and J by 0 bases, with 12 bases left in between. CDR3 nucleotide sequence: TGTGCCAGCAGTTACTCTCCTTTGTATGGCTCTGGGGCCAACGTCCTGACTTTC. As protein: CASSYSPLYGSGANVLTF.

This clonotype was seen more than once but under ten times. This chain's CDR3 is CASSSYEQYF. The CDR3 DNA reads as TGTGCCAGCAGCTCCTACGAGCAGTACTTC. The gene calls are TRBV7-9 and TRBJ2-7; D not resolved. The CDR3 has 10 amino acids. Germline assignment: CDR1 SEHNR and CDR2 FQNEAQ (reference sequence). V gave up 4 bases and J gave up 2 bases, with 0 bases separating them. Complete variable domain (other parts from reference TRBV7-9 and TRBJ2-7): DTGVSQNPRHKITKRGQNVTFRCDPISEHNRLYWYRQTLGQGPEFLTYFQNEAQLEKSRLLSDRFSAERPKGSFSTLEIQRTEQGDSAMYLCASSSYEQYFGPGTRLTVT.

V is TRBV5-6 and J is TRBJ2-3; D uncertain. Germline values: CDR1 SGHDT, CDR2 YYEEEE. Trimming removed 3 bases from V and 2 bases from J, with 16 bases in between. The CDR3 consists of 16 residues. As DNA, the CDR3 is TGTGCCAGCAGCTCCGAGAAAAGCGACCCCACAGATACGCAGTATTTT. Residues: CASSSEKSDPTDTQYF.

The V gene is TRBV7-2, the J gene TRBJ2-5; 9 bases are shared with TRBD2. J gave up 5 bases and V 5 bases, and 6 bases lay outside the gene matches. The CDR3 is 14 residues long. Germline V gene lookup returns CDR1 SGHTA and CDR2 FQGNSA. CDR3 sequence (DNA): TGTGCCAGCAGCCGACTCGGACTAGCGGAGACCCAGTACTTC. As protein: CASSRLGLAETQYF.

The chain recombines TRBV4-1 with TRBJ2-2; tentative D call: TRBD2 (7 bases). The germline V gene has CDR1 MGHRA and CDR2 YSYEKL. This CDR3 has 17 residues. V was pared by 4 bases and J by 0 bases, with 15 bases between. The CDR3 DNA reads as TGCGCCAGCAGCCCTTACGGCGGGGGCACGAACACCGGGGAGCTGTTTTTT. Protein sequence: CASSPYGGGTNTGELFF.

Only a few counts were recorded for this clonotype. The rearrangement joins TRBV12-3 or TRBV12-4 to TRBJ2-2; D ambiguous. The CDR3 covers 14 residues. Trimming shortened V by 8 bases and J by 3 bases, and 13 bases separated the two germline ends. CDR3 DNA sequence: TGTGCCAGCGGCCCAAGTGGAGACACCGGGGAGCTGTTTTTT. Encoded protein: CASGPSGDTGELFF.

The V and J genes are TRBV5-1 and TRBJ2-7; 9 bases align to TRBD1. The CDR3 is made up of 15 amino acids. The germline CDR1 and CDR2 sequences are SGHRS and YFSETQ. J gave up 3 bases and V 3 bases, and 7 bases lay outside the gene matches. The CDR3 nucleotides read TGCGCCAGCAGCTCGCTGCCGGGACAGGGCTACGAGCAGTACTTC. Its translation is CASSSLPGQGYEQYF. The entire variable domain, with the rest obtained from reference TRBV5-1 and TRBJ2-7, is as follows: KAGVTQTPRYLIKTRGQQVTLSCSPISGHRSVSWYQQTPGQGLQFLFEYFSETQRNKGNFPGRFSGRQFSNSRSEMNVSTLELGDSALYLCASSSLPGQGYEQYFGPGTRLTVT.

CDR3 DNA: TGTGCCTGGAGTGCAGGCTCCTACGAGCAGTACTTC. Encoded protein: CAWSAGSYEQYF. The chain carries TRBV30 and TRBJ2-7; the D is unclear. Trimming took off 1 base at V and 0 bases at J, with 4 bases between the two ends. The V gene's germline CDR1 is GTSNPN and CDR2 SVGIG (reference sequence). This CDR3 region has 12 residues.

The chain is built from TRBV6-2 or TRBV6-3 and TRBJ2-3; weak D call: TRBD1 (6 bases). The V gene's germline CDR1 is MNHEY and CDR2 SVGEGT. Trimming removed 6 bases at V and 6 bases at J, with 16 bases between. This CDR3 spans 14 amino acids. CDR3 nucleotide sequence: TGTGCCAGCAGGGACCGGCGAACAGGGGATACGCAGTATTTT. It translates to CASRDRRTGDTQYF.

This chain connects TRBV9 to TRBJ2-5; TRBD2 might be the D (6 bases). The length of the CDR3 is 15 residues. The germline CDR1 and CDR2 sequences are SGDLS and YYNGEE. V was pared by 0 bases and J by 4 bases, with 13 bases between. The CDR3: CASSVGRAGSETQYF. CDR3 sequence (DNA): TGTGCCAGCAGCGTAGGGCGAGCGGGTTCAGAGACCCAGTACTTC.

With respect to this clonotype: At one boundary the junction diverges from the germline segment, which might be a read error. The V call is TRBV7-2, the J call TRBJ2-1; 11 bases fit TRBD2. Germline values: CDR1 SGHTA, CDR2 FQGNSA. CDR3 length: 17 residues. CDR3 sequence: CANSITSGGSSYNEQFF. The CDR3 coding sequence is TGTGCCAACAGCATCACTAGCGGGGGTAGCTCCTACAATGAGCAGTTCTTC.

The chain links TRBV4-1 to TRBJ2-7; the D gene could be TRBD1 or TRBD2 (5 bases each). The V end was cut by 1 base, the J end by 4 bases, with 8 bases between. The CDR3 loop spans 13 amino acids. Germline lookup yields CDR1 MGHRA and CDR2 YSYEKL. CDR3 nucleotides: TGCGCCAGCAGCCAAGGAGGGGAATACGAGCAGTACTTC. It translates to CASSQGGEYEQYF.

The chain uses TRBV12-3 or TRBV12-4 and TRBJ1-1; 7 nucleotides line up with TRBD1. CDR3 size: 12 residues. V shed 6 bases, J shed 4 bases, and the junction held 2 bases outside the gene matches. The CDR3: CASRQGSTEAFF. The CDR3, as DNA: TGTGCCAGCAGACAGGGGTCCACTGAAGCTTTCTTT.

This clonotype was counted many times. The chain is built from TRBV3-1 and TRBJ2-2; 7 positions agree with TRBD1. This CDR3 spans 18 amino acids. Germline V gene sequence: CDR1 LGHDT, CDR2 YNNKEL (reference sequence). The junction had 15 bases not matched to a gene; V was cut back by 2 bases and J by 6 bases. This CDR3 is CASSQSESPDRAPGELFF. CDR3 nucleotide sequence: TGTGCCAGCAGCCAAAGTGAGTCCCCCGACAGGGCTCCCGGGGAGCTGTTTTTT.

This clonotype has just a few counts. The J gene is TRBJ2-5, the V gene TRBV7-8; no clear D. Germline V gene lookup returns CDR1 SGHVS and CDR2 FQNEAQ. Deletions cut 5 bases from V and 4 bases from J, with 5 bases between. CDR3 length: 11 residues. The CDR3 coding sequence is TGTGCCAGCAGCGCCATAGAGACCCAGTACTTC. This sequence encodes CASSAIETQYF.

The V gene is TRBV12-3 or TRBV12-4, the J gene TRBJ2-5; TRBD2 matches 10 bases. Trimming cost V 3 bases and J 5 bases; bases outside gene matches: 6. There are 15 residues in the CDR3. The CDR3 reads CASSFQAGGPETQYF. CDR3 bases: TGTGCCAGCAGTTTTCAAGCGGGAGGGCCGGAGACCCAGTACTTC.